This record covers a single T cell receptor beta chain. Its antigen is unknown. This specimen comes from a study of CD4 T cells in relation to SARS-CoV-2 and coronaviruses. Before the COVID-19 pandemic, during about 2011-2019, CD4+ T cells were taken from unexposed donors. Isolation of CD4+ T cells took place after around 11 days in culture. Fresh IL-2 medium replaced half the medium on days 3 and 7. The CDR3 runs 15 residues. V shed 1 base, J shed 6 bases, and the junction held 7 bases outside the gene matches. Germline CDR1 reads LNHDA; CDR2 reads SQIVND (reference sequence). Assay: immunoSEQ multiplex PCR; the TCRdb copy retains only in-frame clones and omits some. Of 20,000 to 25,000 clones detected, approximately 72% appear once; the ten largest clones hold around 12%. Findings and caveats of the study: Samples before the pandemic and after infection were not matched within any donor.

The chain joins TRBV19 to TRBJ2-7, with 9 bases fitting TRBD2. The sequenced sample consisted of CD4+ T cells from PBMCs, cultured in vitro. The TCR was taken from a human donor in good health. The CDR3 DNA is TGTGCCAGTAGTATAGTGCGGGAGGGTAAGTCCGAGCAGTACTTC. Residues: CASSIVREGKSEQYF.